These T cell receptor beta chains were read from a single sample in a study of blood T cells in healthy people across ages. TCRdb itself ran the 5' RACE reads through MiXCR, one entry per CDR3 protein. Counted here are about 800,000 distinct CDR3 sequences, about 62% occurring once; the ten biggest clones make up about 20%. Sample: blood. All receptors come from a man between 25 and 39 years old in good health. The CDR3 runs from the conserved cysteine through the conserved F or W. A D gene is named only where the DNA matches it firmly. Clone size is stated in some rows and not others, as once, few, many or a class when expanded.

J: TRBJ2-5
V: TRBV7-9
D: -
size: -
CDR3: CASSFPPDRPKETQYF
DNA: TGTGCCAGCAGCTTTCCACCCGACAGGCCTAAAGAGACCCAGTACTTC

J: TRBJ2-2
V: TRBV3-1
D: -
size: -
CDR3: CASSLKGGITGELFF
DNA: TGTGCCAGCAGCCTGAAGGGGGGCATCACCGGGGAGCTGTTTTTT

J: TRBJ2-1
V: TRBV2
D: TRBD1
size: -
CDR3: CASSARQGGMSEQFF
DNA: TGTGCCAGCAGTGCTCGACAGGGTGGGATGAGTGAGCAGTTCTTC

J: TRBJ2-2
V: TRBV7-7
D: -
size: once
CDR3: CASSLSVAWTGELFF
DNA: TGTGCTAGCAGCTTATCCGTAGCCTGGACCGGGGAGCTGTTTTTT

J: TRBJ2-7
V: TRBV7-2
D: TRBD2
size: -
CDR3: CASSYRTSATYEQYF
DNA: TGTGCCAGCAGCTATCGAACTAGCGCTACCTACGAGCAGTACTTC

J: TRBJ2-5
V: TRBV2
D: -
size: -
CDR3: CASTDQETQYF
DNA: TGTGCCAGCACGGACCAAGAGACCCAGTACTTC

J: TRBJ2-5
V: TRBV20-1
D: TRBD2
size: -
CDR3: CSARPGAGAETQYF
DNA: TGCAGTGCTCGCCCTGGGGCGGGAGCAGAGACCCAGTACTTC

J: TRBJ2-1
V: TRBV29-1
D: TRBD1
size: few
CDR3: CSVEADREMFDEQFF
DNA: TGCAGCGTTGAAGCGGACAGGGAAATGTTCGATGAGCAGTTCTTC

J: TRBJ2-3
V: TRBV4-2
D: TRBD2
size: few
CDR3: CASSQEASGVTDTQYF
DNA: TGTGCCAGCAGCCAAGAGGCTAGCGGGGTCACAGATACGCAGTATTTT

J: TRBJ2-3
V: TRBV2
D: TRBD2
size: -
CDR3: CASTAGTSVYTQYF
DNA: TGTGCCAGCACTGCCGGGACTAGCGTATATACGCAGTATTTT

J: TRBJ2-6
V: TRBV24-1
D: -
size: -
CDR3: CATSDSKLVAQSSGANVLTF
DNA: TGTGCCACCAGTGATTCCAAACTTGTTGCCCAGAGCTCTGGGGCCAACGTCCTGACTTTC

J: TRBJ2-7
V: TRBV29-1
D: -
size: once
CDR3: CSVDSGWFIPFSYEQYF
DNA: TGCAGCGTAGATTCAGGGTGGTTTATTCCCTTCTCCTACGAGCAGTACTTC

J: TRBJ2-1
V: TRBV5-1
D: -
size: few
CDR3: CASSPVASYNEQFF
DNA: TGCGCCAGCAGCCCCGTAGCTTCCTACAATGAGCAGTTCTTC

J: TRBJ2-7
V: TRBV20-1
D: TRBD1
size: -
CDR3: CTGRQGEDEQYF
DNA: TGCACAGGAAGACAGGGGGAGGACGAGCAGTACTTC

J: TRBJ1-2
V: TRBV29-1
D: -
size: -
CDR3: CSAEEGLGYTF
DNA: TGCAGCGCTGAAGAGGGCCTTGGCTACACCTTC

J: TRBJ1-1
V: TRBV10-3
D: TRBD1
size: -
CDR3: CAIRQGVARGTEAFF
DNA: TGTGCCATCAGACAGGGGGTCGCCAGGGGCACTGAAGCTTTCTTT

J: TRBJ2-3
V: TRBV9
D: TRBD2
size: few
CDR3: CASSPRLAGDKDTQYF
DNA: TGTGCCAGCAGCCCGCGACTAGCGGGAGATAAAGATACGCAGTATTTT

J: TRBJ2-3
V: TRBV7-2
D: TRBD2
size: many
CDR3: CASSPGLAGDFSTDTQYF
DNA: TGTGCCAGCAGCCCGGGACTAGCGGGAGACTTTAGCACAGATACGCAGTATTTT

J: TRBJ2-1
V: TRBV28
D: TRBD2
size: -
CDR3: CASRDPGGSYNEQFF
DNA: TGTGCCAGCAGGGATCCGGGGGGCTCCTACAATGAGCAGTTCTTC

J: TRBJ2-1
V: TRBV29-1
D: -
size: few
CDR3: CSVGGIGGGSEQFF
DNA: TGCAGCGTTGGGGGAATTGGGGGAGGTTCTGAGCAGTTCTTC

J: TRBJ2-7
V: TRBV12-3/TRBV12-4
D: -
size: few
CDR3: CTSSKAGSSSYEQYF
DNA: TGTACCAGCAGTAAAGCAGGGTCGAGCTCCTACGAGCAGTACTTC

J: TRBJ2-1
V: TRBV6-1
D: TRBD2
size: -
CDR3: CASRRTKTAGDSYNEQFF
DNA: TGTGCCAGCAGGCGTACAAAGACAGCGGGGGACTCCTACAATGAGCAGTTCTTC

J: TRBJ2-1
V: TRBV5-6
D: -
size: -
CDR3: CASSFKPGDYNEQFF
DNA: TGTGCCAGCAGCTTCAAACCCGGGGACTACAATGAGCAGTTCTTC

J: TRBJ1-1
V: TRBV12-3/TRBV12-4
D: TRBD1
size: few
CDR3: CASSRQGRGEAFF
DNA: TGTGCCAGCAGTCGACAGGGGAGGGGTGAAGCTTTCTTT

J: TRBJ2-1
V: TRBV3-1
D: TRBD1
size: few
CDR3: CASSPSRQGGQFF
DNA: TGTGCCAGCAGCCCCTCCCGACAGGGTGGGCAGTTCTTC

J: TRBJ2-7
V: TRBV25-1
D: -
size: -
CDR3: CASSEGGRGYEQYF
DNA: TGTGCCAGCAGTGAAGGGGGACGGGGCTACGAGCAGTACTTC

J: TRBJ2-1
V: TRBV20-1
D: -
size: -
CDR3: CSRGEYNEQFF
DNA: TGCAGTAGAGGGGAGTACAATGAGCAGTTCTTC

J: TRBJ2-1
V: TRBV4-3
D: TRBD2
size: -
CDR3: CASSPERGAGTVNEQFF
DNA: TGCGCCAGCAGCCCAGAACGCGGAGCGGGAACGGTCAATGAGCAGTTCTTC

J: TRBJ2-4
V: TRBV20-1
D: -
size: few
CDR3: CSATHTLAKNIQYF
DNA: TGCAGTGCTACCCATACCCTAGCCAAAAACATTCAGTACTTC

J: TRBJ2-5
V: TRBV7-2
D: -
size: many
CDR3: CASSLMGPKFGETQYF
DNA: TGTGCCAGCAGCTTAATGGGACCCAAGTTCGGGGAGACCCAGTACTTC

J: TRBJ1-5
V: TRBV28
D: TRBD1
size: -
CDR3: CASSTGGKRFQPQHF
DNA: TGTGCCAGCAGTACAGGGGGCAAAAGGTTTCAGCCCCAGCATTTT

J: TRBJ2-3
V: TRBV11-2
D: TRBD2
size: -
CDR3: CASSWGLAGTDTQYF
DNA: TGTGCCAGCAGCTGGGGACTAGCCGGCACAGATACGCAGTATTTT

J: TRBJ2-7
V: TRBV6-2/TRBV6-3
D: -
size: -
CDR3: CVSSDRLATYELYF
DNA: TGTGTCAGCAGCGACAGGCTAGCGACCTACGAGCTGTACTTC

J: TRBJ1-1
V: TRBV29-1
D: TRBD1
size: once
CDR3: CSTRDRGIWTEAFF
DNA: TGCAGCACCCGGGACAGGGGGATTTGGACTGAAGCTTTCTTT

J: TRBJ2-7
V: TRBV12-3/TRBV12-4
D: -
size: -
CDR3: CASSLRVTYEQYF
DNA: TGTGCCAGCAGTTTAAGAGTAACCTACGAGCAGTACTTC

J: TRBJ2-3
V: TRBV4-2
D: TRBD2
size: -
CDR3: CASSTGGVQRADTQYF
DNA: TGTGCCAGCAGCACGGGGGGTGTCCAGCGTGCAGATACGCAGTATTTT

J: TRBJ2-5
V: TRBV3-1
D: TRBD2
size: once
CDR3: CASSQVTSGSMETQYF
DNA: TGTGCCAGCAGCCAGGTCACTAGCGGGAGTATGGAGACCCAGTACTTC

J: TRBJ2-5
V: TRBV7-2
D: -
size: few
CDR3: CASSLTGARDQYF
DNA: TGTGCCAGCAGCTTGACGGGGGCAAGGGACCAGTACTTC

J: TRBJ2-7
V: TRBV7-9
D: -
size: -
CDR3: CASSFQGTSSYEQYF
DNA: TGTGCCAGCAGCTTTCAGGGGACAAGCTCCTACGAGCAGTACTTC

J: TRBJ1-5
V: TRBV7-9
D: -
size: -
CDR3: CASTSSGGGQPQHF
DNA: TGTGCCAGCACCTCCTCTGGGGGGGGCCAGCCCCAGCATTTT

J: TRBJ2-1
V: TRBV5-1
D: TRBD2
size: once
CDR3: CASSLVFGDYSYNEQFF
DNA: TGCGCCAGCAGCTTGGTTTTCGGGGACTACTCCTACAATGAGCAGTTCTTC

J: TRBJ2-7
V: TRBV7-2
D: TRBD2
size: -
CDR3: CASSRPTSGYEQYF
DNA: TGTGCCAGCAGCCGTCCTACTAGCGGCTACGAGCAGTACTTC

J: TRBJ2-7
V: TRBV10-3
D: -
size: -
CDR3: CAISEGVGSDSYEQYF
DNA: TGTGCCATCAGTGAGGGTGTAGGGTCTGATTCCTACGAGCAGTACTTC

J: TRBJ1-2
V: TRBV20-1
D: -
size: -
CDR3: CSADAPGRTNYGYTF
DNA: TGCAGTGCTGACGCTCCGGGACGGACTAACTATGGCTACACCTTC

J: TRBJ1-1
V: TRBV7-2
D: -
size: -
CDR3: CASTLQGNTEAFF
DNA: TGTGCCTCGACTCTTCAGGGAAACACTGAAGCTTTCTTT

J: TRBJ2-7
V: TRBV7-2
D: TRBD2
size: few
CDR3: CASSLRLAEDEQYF
DNA: TGTGCCAGCAGCTTAAGGCTAGCGGAAGACGAGCAGTACTTC

J: TRBJ1-2
V: TRBV9
D: -
size: once
CDR3: CASSVVGTYGYTF
DNA: TGTGCCAGCAGCGTAGTTGGGACCTATGGCTACACCTTC

J: TRBJ1-1
V: TRBV6-1
D: -
size: -
CDR3: CASSESRNTEAFF
DNA: TGTGCCAGCAGTGAATCGAGAAACACTGAAGCTTTCTTT

J: TRBJ2-5
V: TRBV21-1
D: -
size: few
CDR3: CASSKETTQYF
DNA: TGTGCCAGCAGCAAAGAAACCACCCAGTACTTC

J: TRBJ1-6
V: TRBV20-1
D: TRBD1
size: -
CDR3: CSARPSGQGASPLHF
DNA: TGCAGTGCTAGACCCTCTGGGCAGGGGGCCTCACCCCTCCACTTT

J: TRBJ1-1
V: TRBV7-9
D: -
size: -
CDR3: CASSHGQTEAFF
DNA: TGTGCCAGCAGCCACGGACAGACTGAAGCTTTCTTT

J: TRBJ1-2
V: TRBV29-1
D: -
size: few
CDR3: CSVGADRWGYTF
DNA: TGCAGCGTAGGGGCAGACAGGTGGGGCTACACCTTC